A selection of T cell receptor beta chains follows, all from one sample in a study of shared clonotypes between healthy human individuals. Clones were read by immunoSEQ multiplex PCR, and TCRdb kept only the in-frame ones, dropping some. This sample carries around 330,000 clones, under 80% of them seen once, and the ten largest clones take 10% to 13%. Source material: memory CD4+ T cells sorted from blood. The receptors stem from a young man in good health. Each CDR3 is given with its conserved first and last residue.

J gene: TRBJ2-1
CDR3 length: 17
V gene: TRBV5-1
CDR3 protein: CASSLRGGSSGYNEQFF

J gene: TRBJ2-1
CDR3 length: 16
V gene: TRBV7-2
CDR3 protein: CASSLESTSRFNEQFF

J gene: TRBJ1-5
CDR3 length: 16
V gene: TRBV5-8
CDR3 protein: CASSPARQGDYQPQHF

J gene: TRBJ2-1
CDR3 length: 15
V gene: TRBV5-4
CDR3 protein: CASSLVGGSYNEQFF

J gene: TRBJ2-5
CDR3 length: 13
V gene: TRBV7-7
CDR3 protein: CASSAYLRETQYF

J gene: TRBJ2-7
CDR3 length: 13
V gene: TRBV2
CDR3 protein: CASMRDPAYEQYF

J gene: TRBJ2-7
CDR3 length: 13
V gene: TRBV5-1
CDR3 protein: CASSLKGVYEQYF

J gene: TRBJ2-5
CDR3 length: 16
V gene: TRBV5-6
CDR3 protein: CASSFSGTRSQETQYF

J gene: TRBJ2-4
CDR3 length: 15
V gene: TRBV5-1
CDR3 protein: CASSPGGLAKNIQYF

J gene: TRBJ2-1
CDR3 length: 14
V gene: TRBV7-9
CDR3 protein: CASSLAGQYNEQFF

J gene: TRBJ2-1
CDR3 length: 16
V gene: TRBV5-1
CDR3 protein: CASSLLTGSYYNEQFF

J gene: TRBJ2-1
CDR3 length: 14
V gene: TRBV18
CDR3 protein: CASRLDSPSNEQFF

J gene: TRBJ2-1
CDR3 length: 15
V gene: TRBV19
CDR3 protein: CASSSGLSPYNEQFF

J gene: TRBJ1-1
CDR3 length: 14
V gene: TRBV5-1
CDR3 protein: CASSSHAGGTEAFF

J gene: TRBJ2-1
CDR3 length: 14
V gene: TRBV11-2
CDR3 protein: CASSSGQGNNEQFF

J gene: TRBJ1-4
CDR3 length: 15
V gene: TRBV7-3
CDR3 protein: CASSLNGGLGEKLFF

J gene: TRBJ2-7
CDR3 length: 15
V gene: TRBV11-2
CDR3 protein: CASSLVAGPPYEQYF

J gene: TRBJ2-2
CDR3 length: 16
V gene: TRBV7-6
CDR3 protein: CASSNPGDRAAGELFF

J gene: TRBJ2-3
CDR3 length: 15
V gene: TRBV5-4
CDR3 protein: CATRKGTSSTDTQYF

J gene: TRBJ2-1
CDR3 length: 14
V gene: TRBV19
CDR3 protein: CASSIADSSHEQFF

J gene: TRBJ2-7
CDR3 length: 12
V gene: TRBV11-2
CDR3 protein: CASSIAPGEQYF

J gene: TRBJ2-1
CDR3 length: 14
V gene: TRBV11-2
CDR3 protein: CASSFGGRVGEQFF

J gene: TRBJ1-1
CDR3 length: 14
V gene: TRBV7-2
CDR3 protein: CASSEDRGRTEAFF

J gene: TRBJ2-1
CDR3 length: 13
V gene: TRBV18
CDR3 protein: CASSVSQANEQFF

J gene: TRBJ2-7
CDR3 length: 13
V gene: TRBV5-1
CDR3 protein: CASSFRPADEQYF

J gene: TRBJ2-7
CDR3 length: 14
V gene: TRBV2
CDR3 protein: CASNLDRTSYEQYF

J gene: TRBJ2-1
CDR3 length: 13
V gene: TRBV7-9
CDR3 protein: CASSPNSGHEQFF

J gene: TRBJ2-2
CDR3 length: 14
V gene: TRBV5-1
CDR3 protein: CASSQGSATGELFF

J gene: TRBJ2-1
CDR3 length: 18
V gene: TRBV4-3
CDR3 protein: CASSQDHIGRVLYNEQFF

J gene: TRBJ2-7
CDR3 length: 14
V gene: TRBV5-1
CDR3 protein: CASSPGQGHYEQYF

J gene: TRBJ2-1
CDR3 length: 15
V gene: TRBV2
CDR3 protein: CASSDRTSVYNEQFF

J gene: TRBJ2-5
CDR3 length: 14
V gene: TRBV28
CDR3 protein: CASSSSGREETQYF

J gene: TRBJ1-2
CDR3 length: 15
V gene: TRBV5-6
CDR3 protein: CASSSGPQEIYGYTF

J gene: TRBJ2-1
CDR3 length: 16
V gene: TRBV11-2
CDR3 protein: CASGTFKSPTNNEQFF

J gene: TRBJ2-2
CDR3 length: 14
V gene: TRBV5-4
CDR3 protein: CASSSPGQHRELFF

J gene: TRBJ2-1
CDR3 length: 15
V gene: TRBV19
CDR3 protein: CASRPAGFYLNEQFF

J gene: TRBJ1-1
CDR3 length: 17
V gene: TRBV5-6
CDR3 protein: CASSLPGSSRLNTEAFF

J gene: TRBJ1-5
CDR3 length: 12
V gene: TRBV30
CDR3 protein: CASGGGHQPQHF

J gene: TRBJ2-7
CDR3 length: 12
V gene: TRBV28
CDR3 protein: CASSYRTYEQYF

J gene: TRBJ1-3
CDR3 length: 16
V gene: TRBV5-1
CDR3 protein: CASSQGDITGGNTIYF

J gene: TRBJ2-3
CDR3 length: 13
V gene: TRBV28
CDR3 protein: CASSLFPTDTQYF

J gene: TRBJ2-7
CDR3 length: 14
V gene: TRBV5-1
CDR3 protein: CASSHRTGSYEQYF

J gene: TRBJ1-2
CDR3 length: 17
V gene: TRBV6-1
CDR3 protein: CASSERLGSGQNYGYTF

J gene: TRBJ1-2
CDR3 length: 13
V gene: TRBV29-1
CDR3 protein: CSVVLWPGEDRTF

J gene: TRBJ2-3
CDR3 length: 14
V gene: TRBV7-2
CDR3 protein: CASSLSVGADTQYF

J gene: TRBJ1-2
CDR3 length: 14
V gene: TRBV6-5
CDR3 protein: CASNAGQGVGGYTF

J gene: TRBJ1-2
CDR3 length: 13
V gene: TRBV9
CDR3 protein: CASSPRGSYGYTF

J gene: TRBJ2-7
CDR3 length: 15
V gene: TRBV6-5
CDR3 protein: CASSYDLRGNNEQYF

J gene: TRBJ1-1
CDR3 length: 13
V gene: TRBV21-1
CDR3 protein: CASSKAGDLEAFF

J gene: TRBJ2-1
CDR3 length: 14
V gene: TRBV6-6
CDR3 protein: CASSRWEGLDEQFF